The 24 T cell receptor beta chains reported below all come from one sample, sequenced in a study of molecular identifiers for immune sequencing clone quantification. TCRdb called the PCR reads again in MiXCR, with one record for every CDR3 protein. The sample includes just over 95,000 distinct CDR3 sequences, approximately 25% of them seen just once. The sample comprised naive CD8+ T cells from blood, with Jurkat cell RNA spiked in. The subset denotes: FACS-sorted CD8+CD4-CCR7+CD45RA+ naive T cells. All receptors come from a human donor in good health. Some libraries in this study had Jurkat cell RNA spiked in.

J is TRBJ2-5 and V is TRBV2; D is perhaps TRBD1 (6 bases). Germline V lookup: CDR1 SNHLY, CDR2 FYNNEI. This CDR3 is built from 12 residues. The ends were cut back, 5 bases at V and 4 bases at J, with 8 bases in the middle. CDR3 sequence: CASSTRGETQYF. The DNA for the CDR3 is TGTGCCAGCAGTACCAGGGGAGAGACCCAGTACTTC. The variable domain in full, completed from reference TRBV2 and TRBJ2-5, reads EPEVTQTPSHQVTQMGQEVILRCVPISNHLYFYWYRQILGQKVEFLVSFYNNEISEKSEIFDDQFSVERPDGSNFTLKIRSTKLEDSAMYFCASSTRGETQYFGPGTRLLVL.

This clonotype was picked up many times. V is TRBV2 and J is TRBJ2-6; D is perhaps TRBD2 (6 bases). V lost 3 bases and J 0 bases, leaving 9 bases between the germline ends. Germline lookup yields CDR1 SNHLY and CDR2 FYNNEI. CDR3 length equals 16 residues. This CDR3 reads CASSEGGRSGANVLTF. In nucleotides, the CDR3 is TGTGCCAGCAGTGAGGGGGGACGCTCTGGGGCCAACGTCCTGACTTTC.

This clonotype was observed a handful of times. Mismatch with germline at one junction end may stem from a read error. The chain is built from TRBV4-1 and TRBJ1-1; 8 bases align to TRBD1. In germline, CDR1 is MGHRA, CDR2 YSYEKL. The CDR3 loop spans 13 amino acids. CDR3: CANSAGGPTEAFF. DNA of the CDR3: TGCGCCAACAGCGCAGGGGGCCCCACTGAAGCTTTCTTT.

Ten or more counts support this clonotype. The V call is TRBV6-2 or TRBV6-3, the J call TRBJ2-7; TRBD1 or TRBD2 may be the D gene (5 bases each). The CDR3 runs 15 residues. CDR1 and CDR2 from the germline V gene are MNHEY and SVGEGT. Between the trimmed V and J ends, which lost 2 bases and 0 bases, there was a span of 11 bases. The CDR3 DNA follows: TGTGCCAGCAGTTACCCAGGGACCTTCTCCTACGAGCAGTACTTC. As protein: CASSYPGTFSYEQYF.

The gene calls are TRBV6-1 and TRBJ2-7, with TRBD2 matching 8 bases. J gave up 2 bases and V 7 bases, and 7 bases lay outside the gene matches. This CDR3 region has 14 residues. Germline V gene sequence: CDR1 MNHNS, CDR2 SASEGT. CDR3 bases: TGTGCCAGCACCCTTAGCGGGGATGCCTACGAGCAGTACTTC. Amino acid sequence: CASTLSGDAYEQYF.

At least ten counts were recorded for this clonotype. This chain links TRBV6-5 with TRBJ2-3; 7 bases line up with TRBD2. The CDR3 runs 15 residues. The J segment lost 1 base and the V segment lost 3 bases, leaving 4 bases of the junction unmatched. Per the germline V gene, CDR1 is MNHEY and CDR2 is SVGAGI. The CDR3 nucleotides read TGTGCCAGCAGTTATGGCGGGGGTGGCACAGATACGCAGTATTTT. It is translated as CASSYGGGGTDTQYF.

This clonotype was detected ten times or more. The J gene is TRBJ1-4, the V gene TRBV5-1; TRBD1 is a possible D gene (6 bases). Germline assignment: CDR1 SGHRS and CDR2 YFSETQ. With 1 base removed from V and 6 bases from J, the gap between germline ends came to 13 bases. CDR3 length: 15 residues. The CDR3 sequence: CASSLSWGPDEKLFF. The DNA of the CDR3 is TGCGCCAGCAGCTTGTCCTGGGGGCCCGATGAAAAACTGTTTTTT. The full variable domain, in which reference TRBV5-1 and TRBJ1-4 provide the parts outside the CDR3, is KAGVTQTPRYLIKTRGQQVTLSCSPISGHRSVSWYQQTPGQGLQFLFEYFSETQRNKGNFPGRFSGRQFSNSRSEMNVSTLELGDSALYLCASSLSWGPDEKLFFGSGTQLSVL.

The sample holds many counts of this clonotype. The chain links TRBV2 to TRBJ2-3, with 10 bases identical to TRBD2. This CDR3 spans 15 amino acids. V was pared by 6 bases and J by 0 bases, with 3 bases of the junction left unmatched. In germline, CDR1 is SNHLY, CDR2 FYNNEI. CDR3 loop: CASRRLAGSTDTQYF. In nucleotides, the CDR3 is TGTGCCAGCAGAAGACTAGCGGGCAGCACAGATACGCAGTATTTT.

To note about this clonotype: Since a much larger clone is just one base distant, this may be a read error. The CDR3 DNA reads as TGTGCCAGCAGCCAAGAGTACGGGACTAGCGGTTCCTACGAGCAGTACTTC. The encoded protein is CASSQEYGTSGSYEQYF. The rearrangement joins TRBV4-2 to TRBJ2-7; TRBD2 agrees at 11 bases. The CDR3 is made up of 17 amino acids. Trimming cost V 0 bases and J 1 base; bases outside gene matches: 5. Germline values: CDR1 LGHNA, CDR2 YNFKEQ.

This chain's CDR3 is CTFSEEEGLLDTQYF. CDR3 nucleotide sequence: TGTACCTTCAGTGAGGAGGAAGGGCTGCTAGATACGCAGTATTTT. The rearrangement links TRBV10-3 to TRBJ2-3, with D possibly TRBD2 on 5 matching bases. Germline V lookup: CDR1 ENHRY, CDR2 SYGVKD. The CDR3 is 15 amino acids.

This clonotype was observed at least ten times. One end of the junction varies from germline; a read error may be responsible. The V call is TRBV27, the J call TRBJ1-5; D might be TRBD1 (5 bases). This CDR3 is 14 amino acids long. Germline assignment: CDR1 MNHEY and CDR2 SMNVEV (reference sequence). The CDR3 sequence is CASGLGPGNQPQHF. Here the CDR3 DNA reads TGTGCCAGCGGTTTGGGGCCAGGCAATCAGCCCCAGCATTTT.

In its sample, this clonotype was seen many times. The chain combines TRBV12-3 or TRBV12-4 with TRBJ2-1; D not resolved. Trimming left V 1 base short and J 4 bases short, with 5 bases between. This CDR3 contains 13 residues. The CDR3 DNA sequence: TGTGCCAGCAGTTTAGGGCGTTACAATGAGCAGTTCTTC. Protein: CASSLGRYNEQFF.

Ten or more counts support this clonotype. CDR3 region: CASSQETPTGSETQYF. The DNA for the CDR3 is TGTGCCAGCAGCCAGGAGACACCCACGGGGAGCGAGACCCAGTACTTC. This rearrangement joins TRBV4-2 to TRBJ2-5; D is possibly TRBD2 (5 bases). Trimming shortened V by 3 bases and J by 5 bases, and 19 bases separated the two germline ends. The CDR3 has 16 residues. Looked up from germline, CDR1 is LGHNA and CDR2 is YNFKEQ.

This clonotype occurred many times. J is TRBJ2-3 and V is TRBV2; 9 nucleotides align to TRBD2. Germline trimming cut 3 bases from V and 1 base from J; bases unmatched to any gene: 5. Per the germline V gene, CDR1 is SNHLY and CDR2 is FYNNEI. The CDR3 runs to 16 residues. CDR3 sequence reads: CASSDEAGGGTDTQYF. In DNA, the CDR3 is TGTGCCAGCAGTGACGAAGCGGGAGGAGGCACAGATACGCAGTATTTT.

This clonotype appeared a few times. V and J are TRBV27 and TRBJ2-5, with D uncertain. The CDR3 consists of 14 residues. V gave up 4 bases and J gave up 2 bases, with 11 bases separating them. Germline lookup yields CDR1 MNHEY and CDR2 SMNVEV (reference sequence). The CDR3 sequence is CASSYQVGQETQYF. The CDR3, as DNA: TGTGCCAGCAGTTACCAAGTCGGGCAAGAGACCCAGTACTTC.

J is TRBJ2-1 and V is TRBV7-9, with D perhaps matching TRBD2 (5 bases). Germline CDR1 is SEHNR and CDR2 is FQNEAQ (reference sequence). The CDR3 is 12 residues long. Trimming shortened V by 0 bases and J by 8 bases, and 5 bases separated the two germline ends. Written as DNA, the CDR3 is TGTGCCAGCAGCTTAGCGGAGGATGAGCAGTTCTTC. Protein: CASSLAEDEQFF.

The chain links TRBV6-5 to TRBJ2-7, with 8 bases matching TRBD1. Per germline, CDR1 MNHEY and CDR2 SVGAGI. Trimming took 5 bases from V and 3 from J; bases not matched to a gene: 9. The CDR3 length is 15 residues. This chain's CDR3 is CASSTGQGNFYEQYF. In DNA, the CDR3 is TGTGCCAGCAGTACTGGACAGGGAAATTTCTACGAGCAGTACTTC.

This clonotype was found many times. This chain uses TRBV27 with TRBJ1-4; perhaps TRBD1 as D (6 bases). Germline CDR1 reads MNHEY; CDR2 reads SMNVEV (reference sequence). Trimming removed 6 bases at V and 4 bases at J, with 12 bases between. CDR3 size: 14 residues. CDR3 DNA: TGTGCCAGCAGACGACAGGACTATAATGAAAAACTGTTTTTT. This encodes CASRRQDYNEKLFF.

This clonotype occurred a few times. The rearrangement links TRBV29-1 to TRBJ1-2; D is unresolved. V lost 0 bases and J 1 base, leaving 15 bases between the germline ends. Germline V gene sequence: CDR1 SQVTM, CDR2 ANQGSEA. The CDR3 is 16 residues long. In nucleotides, the CDR3 is TGCAGCGTTGAAGAAGGGCCCACTTCACTTAACTATGGCTACACCTTC. Its protein product is CSVEEGPTSLNYGYTF.

Comments on this clonotype: This may be a read error, as it is one base from a much larger clone. The chain joins TRBV5-1 to TRBJ2-1, with TRBD1 matching over 9 bases. CDR3 length: 16 amino acids. V shed 6 bases and J 7 bases; nucleotides not matched to a gene: 14. Germline V gives CDR1 SGHRS, CDR2 YFSETQ. This CDR3 reads CASTPRGTGFHNEQFF. CDR3 DNA: TGCGCCAGCACTCCAAGGGGGACAGGGTTCCATAATGAGCAGTTCTTC.

In DNA, the CDR3 is TGTGCCAGCCCCGGACTAGCGGGGGGCGTCTCCTACAATGAGCAGTTCTTC. Protein product: CASPGLAGGVSYNEQFF. V is TRBV7-9 and J is TRBJ2-1; 14 bases are a match to TRBD2. The V and J ends lost 8 bases and 0 bases, in that order; junction bases with no gene match: 6. CDR1 and CDR2 (germline): SEHNR, FQNEAQ (reference sequence). The length of the CDR3 is 17 residues.

This clonotype was observed a handful of times. This rearrangement joins TRBV11-2 to TRBJ2-6, with D tentatively TRBD1 (6 bases). The CDR3 runs 17 residues. Germline V gene sequence: CDR1 SGHAT, CDR2 FQNNGV. V lost 5 bases and J 2 bases, leaving 16 bases between the germline ends. CDR3 region: CASSLQGVFPGANVLTF. In DNA form, the CDR3 reads TGTGCCAGCAGCCTACAGGGTGTGTTTCCTGGGGCCAACGTCCTGACTTTC. Full variable domain (remainder filled in from reference TRBV11-2 and TRBJ2-6): EAGVAQSPRYKIIEKRQSVAFWCNPISGHATLYWYQQILGQGPKLLIQFQNNGVVDDSQLPKDRFSAERLKGVDSTLKIQPAKLEDSAVYLCASSLQGVFPGANVLTFGAGSRLTVL.

The rearrangement joins TRBV27 to TRBJ2-1; 8 nucleotides match TRBD2. There are 16 residues in the CDR3. V gave up 6 bases and J gave up 1 base; unmatched junction bases: 8. Per the germline V gene, CDR1 is MNHEY and CDR2 is SMNVEV (reference sequence). The CDR3 nucleotides are TGTGCCAGCAGCCCAAGCGGGAGCCCTTCCTACAATGAGCAGTTCTTC. It is translated as CASSPSGSPSYNEQFF.

Worth noting for this clonotype: Relative to the germline gene, one junction end is altered; a read error may explain this. The chain carries TRBV27 and TRBJ1-1; a weak D match, TRBD1 (6 bases). Looked up from germline, CDR1 is MNHEY and CDR2 is SMNVEV (reference sequence). The CDR3 spans 15 residues. Here the CDR3 reads CASSLGGAGDTESFF. The CDR3 coding sequence is TGTGCCAGCAGTTTAGGGGGGGCGGGGGACACTGAATCTTTCTTT.